This TCR beta chain was sequenced for a study of blood T cell repertoires in COVID-19. Across the whole study: The analysed material was cDNA or gDNA that came from T cells, B-cell-depleted T cells, or PBMCs.

This clone was recorded once. Sequenced by immunoSEQ multiplex PCR; TCRdb stores in-frame clones only, minus some. The sample has 190,000 or so clones; approximately 90% are singletons. There are 13 residues in the CDR3. The V end was cut by 1 base, the J end by 5 bases, with 7 bases between. The germline CDR1 and CDR2 sequences are SEHNR and FQNEAQ (reference sequence). The chain has TRBV7-9 and TRBJ2-3; tentatively, D is TRBD1 (5 bases). Sequencing was performed on peripheral blood. The receptor's source is a woman aged 18-30 years who had recovered from COVID-19. In DNA form, the CDR3 reads TGTGCCAGCAGCTTAGGGCAGGGAGATACGCAGTATTTT. This gives the protein CASSLGQGDTQYF.